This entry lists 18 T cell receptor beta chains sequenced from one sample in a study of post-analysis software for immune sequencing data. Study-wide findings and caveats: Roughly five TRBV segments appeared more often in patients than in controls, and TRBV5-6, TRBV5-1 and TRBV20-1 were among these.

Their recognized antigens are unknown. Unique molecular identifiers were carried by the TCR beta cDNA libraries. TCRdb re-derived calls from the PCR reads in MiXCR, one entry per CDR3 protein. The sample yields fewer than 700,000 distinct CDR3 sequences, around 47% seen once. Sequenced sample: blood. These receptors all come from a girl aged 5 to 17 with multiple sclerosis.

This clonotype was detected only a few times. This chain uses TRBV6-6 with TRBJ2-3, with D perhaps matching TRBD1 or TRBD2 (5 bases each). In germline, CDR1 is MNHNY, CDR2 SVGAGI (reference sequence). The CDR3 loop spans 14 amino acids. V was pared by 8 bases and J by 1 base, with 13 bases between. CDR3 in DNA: TGTGCCAGCGTTCTGGGGGTAGGCACAGATACGCAGTATTTT. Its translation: CASVLGVGTDTQYF.

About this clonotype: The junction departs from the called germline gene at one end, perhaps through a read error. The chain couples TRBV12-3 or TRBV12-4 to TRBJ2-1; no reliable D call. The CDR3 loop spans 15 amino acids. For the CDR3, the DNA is TGTGCCAGCAGTTTCCAGACCGACGCCTACAATGAGCGGTTCTTC. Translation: CASSFQTDAYNERFF.

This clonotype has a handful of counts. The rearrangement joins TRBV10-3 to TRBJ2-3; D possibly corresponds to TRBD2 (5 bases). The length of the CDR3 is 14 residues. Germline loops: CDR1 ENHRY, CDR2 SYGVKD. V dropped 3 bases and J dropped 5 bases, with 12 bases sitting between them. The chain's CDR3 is CAISDGAVGDTQYF. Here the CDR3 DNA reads TGTGCCATCAGTGATGGAGCGGTGGGAGATACGCAGTATTTT.

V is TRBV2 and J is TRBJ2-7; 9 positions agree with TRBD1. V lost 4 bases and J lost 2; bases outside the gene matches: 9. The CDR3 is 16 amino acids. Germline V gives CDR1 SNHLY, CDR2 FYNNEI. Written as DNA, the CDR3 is TGTGCCAGCAGTGTTGAGCCGGGACAGGGAGCCTACGAGCAGTACTTC. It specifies CASSVEPGQGAYEQYF.

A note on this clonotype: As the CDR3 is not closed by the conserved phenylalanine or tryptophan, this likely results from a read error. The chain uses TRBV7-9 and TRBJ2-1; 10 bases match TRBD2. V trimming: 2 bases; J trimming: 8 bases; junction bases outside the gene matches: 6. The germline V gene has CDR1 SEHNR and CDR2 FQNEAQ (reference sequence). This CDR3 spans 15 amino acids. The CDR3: CASSLTSGIVDEQFI. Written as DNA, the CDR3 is TGTGCCAGCAGCTTAACTAGCGGGATAGTCGATGAGCAGTTCATC.

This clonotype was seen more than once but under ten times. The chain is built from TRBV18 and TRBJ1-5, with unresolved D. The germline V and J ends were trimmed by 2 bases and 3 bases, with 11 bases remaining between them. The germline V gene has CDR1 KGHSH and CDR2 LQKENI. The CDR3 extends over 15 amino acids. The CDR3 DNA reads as TGTGCCAGCTCACCAGGAGAAGATACCAATCAGCCCCAGCATTTT. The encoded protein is CASSPGEDTNQPQHF.

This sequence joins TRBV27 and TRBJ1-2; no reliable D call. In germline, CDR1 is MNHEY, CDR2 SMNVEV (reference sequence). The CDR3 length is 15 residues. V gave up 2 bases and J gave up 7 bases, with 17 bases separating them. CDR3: CASSLSPGVGLGYTF. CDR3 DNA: TGTGCCAGCAGTTTAAGTCCCGGGGTCGGGCTTGGCTACACCTTC.

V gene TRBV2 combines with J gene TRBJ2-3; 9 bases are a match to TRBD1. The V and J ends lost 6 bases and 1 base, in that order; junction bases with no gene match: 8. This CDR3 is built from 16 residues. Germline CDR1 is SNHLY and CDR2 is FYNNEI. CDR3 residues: CASRGRTGAGTDTQYF. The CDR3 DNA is TGTGCCAGCAGGGGGAGGACAGGGGCGGGCACAGATACGCAGTATTTT.

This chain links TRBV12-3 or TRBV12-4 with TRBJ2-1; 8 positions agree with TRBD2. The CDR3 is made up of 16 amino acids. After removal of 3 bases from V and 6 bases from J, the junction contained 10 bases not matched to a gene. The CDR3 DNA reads TGTGCCAGCAGTTTTGAGGGACTAGAGGGGGTCAATGAGCAGTTCTTC. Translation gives CASSFEGLEGVNEQFF.

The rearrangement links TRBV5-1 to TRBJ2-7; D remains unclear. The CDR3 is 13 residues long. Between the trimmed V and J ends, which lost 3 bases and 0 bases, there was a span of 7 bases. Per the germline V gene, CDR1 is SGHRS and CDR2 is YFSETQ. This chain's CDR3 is CASSYRSSYEQYF. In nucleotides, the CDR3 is TGCGCCAGCAGCTACAGAAGCTCCTACGAGCAGTACTTC.

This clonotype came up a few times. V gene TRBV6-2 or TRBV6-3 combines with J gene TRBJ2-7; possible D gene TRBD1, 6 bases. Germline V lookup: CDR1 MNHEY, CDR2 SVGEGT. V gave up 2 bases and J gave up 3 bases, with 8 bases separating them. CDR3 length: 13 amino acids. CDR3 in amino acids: CASSYLQGYEQYF. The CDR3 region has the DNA TGTGCCAGCAGTTACCTACAGGGCTACGAGCAGTACTTC.

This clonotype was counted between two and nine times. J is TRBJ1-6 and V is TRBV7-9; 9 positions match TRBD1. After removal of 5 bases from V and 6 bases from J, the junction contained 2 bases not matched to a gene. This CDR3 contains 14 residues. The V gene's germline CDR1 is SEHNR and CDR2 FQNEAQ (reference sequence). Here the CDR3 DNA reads TGTGCCAGCAGCGCGGACAGGGGTAATTCACCCCTCCACTTT. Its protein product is CASSADRGNSPLHF. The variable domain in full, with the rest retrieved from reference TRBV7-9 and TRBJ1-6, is DTGVSQNPRHKITKRGQNVTFRCDPISEHNRLYWYRQTLGQGPEFLTYFQNEAQLEKSRLLSDRFSAERPKGSFSTLEIQRTEQGDSAMYLCASSADRGNSPLHFGNGTRLTVT.

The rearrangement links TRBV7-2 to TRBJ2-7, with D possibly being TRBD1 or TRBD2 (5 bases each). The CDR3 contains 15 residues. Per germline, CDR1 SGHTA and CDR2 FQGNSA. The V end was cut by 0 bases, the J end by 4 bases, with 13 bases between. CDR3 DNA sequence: TGTGCCAGCAGCTTAGCGGGGGATCGGTGGTACGAGCAGTACTTC. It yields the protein CASSLAGDRWYEQYF.

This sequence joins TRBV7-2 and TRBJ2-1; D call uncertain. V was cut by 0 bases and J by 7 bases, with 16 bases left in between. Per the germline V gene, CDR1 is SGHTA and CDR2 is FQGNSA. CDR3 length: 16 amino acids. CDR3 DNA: TGTGCCAGCAGCTTAGCCAAACCTCTTTTGGGGAATGAGCAGTTCTTC. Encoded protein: CASSLAKPLLGNEQFF.

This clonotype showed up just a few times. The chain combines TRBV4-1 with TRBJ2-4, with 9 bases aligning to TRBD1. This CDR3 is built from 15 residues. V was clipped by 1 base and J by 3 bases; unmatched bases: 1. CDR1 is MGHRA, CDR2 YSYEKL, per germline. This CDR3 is CASSQATGGKNIQYF. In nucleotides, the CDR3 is TGCGCCAGCAGCCAAGCGACAGGGGGCAAAAACATTCAGTACTTC.

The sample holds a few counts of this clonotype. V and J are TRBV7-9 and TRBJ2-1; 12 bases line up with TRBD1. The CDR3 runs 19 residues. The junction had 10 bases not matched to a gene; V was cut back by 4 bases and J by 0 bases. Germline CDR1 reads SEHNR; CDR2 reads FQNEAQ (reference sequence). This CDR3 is CASSWRDRGPKYSYNEQFF. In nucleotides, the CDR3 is TGTGCCAGCAGCTGGAGGGACAGGGGGCCTAAATACTCCTACAATGAGCAGTTCTTC.

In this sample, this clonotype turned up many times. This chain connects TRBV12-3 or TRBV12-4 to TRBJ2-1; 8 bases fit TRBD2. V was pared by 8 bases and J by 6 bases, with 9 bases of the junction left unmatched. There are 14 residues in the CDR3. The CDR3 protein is CASGSGGGRNEQFF. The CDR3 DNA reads TGTGCCAGCGGGTCGGGCGGGGGGCGCAATGAGCAGTTCTTC.

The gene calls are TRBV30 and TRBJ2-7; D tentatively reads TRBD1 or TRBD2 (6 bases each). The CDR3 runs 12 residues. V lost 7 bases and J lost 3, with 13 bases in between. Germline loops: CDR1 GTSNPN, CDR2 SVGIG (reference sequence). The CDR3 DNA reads TGTGCCTCCCTTGGGGGGCACTACGAGCAGTACTTC. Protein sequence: CASLGGHYEQYF.